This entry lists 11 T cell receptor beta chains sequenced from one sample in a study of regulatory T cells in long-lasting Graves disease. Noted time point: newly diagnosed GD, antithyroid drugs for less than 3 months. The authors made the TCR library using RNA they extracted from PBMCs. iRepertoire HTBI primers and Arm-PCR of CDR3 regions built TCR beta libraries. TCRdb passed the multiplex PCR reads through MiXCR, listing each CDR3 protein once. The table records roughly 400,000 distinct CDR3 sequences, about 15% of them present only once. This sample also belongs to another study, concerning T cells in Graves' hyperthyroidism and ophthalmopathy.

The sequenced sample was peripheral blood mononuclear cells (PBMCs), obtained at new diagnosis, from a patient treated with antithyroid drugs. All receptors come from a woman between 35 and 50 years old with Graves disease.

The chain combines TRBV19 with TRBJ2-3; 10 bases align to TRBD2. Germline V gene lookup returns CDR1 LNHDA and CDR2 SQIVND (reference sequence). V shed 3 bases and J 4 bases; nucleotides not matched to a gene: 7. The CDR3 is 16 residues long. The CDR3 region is CASSMASGSSADTQYF. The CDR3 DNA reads TGTGCCAGTAGTATGGCTAGCGGGAGCTCGGCAGATACGCAGTATTTT.

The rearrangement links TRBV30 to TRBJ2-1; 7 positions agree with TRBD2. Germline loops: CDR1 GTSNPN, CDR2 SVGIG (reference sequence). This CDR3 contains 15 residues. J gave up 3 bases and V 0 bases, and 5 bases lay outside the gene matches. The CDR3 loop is CAWSVWRELYNEQFF. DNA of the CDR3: TGTGCCTGGAGTGTATGGCGGGAGCTCTACAATGAGCAGTTCTTC.

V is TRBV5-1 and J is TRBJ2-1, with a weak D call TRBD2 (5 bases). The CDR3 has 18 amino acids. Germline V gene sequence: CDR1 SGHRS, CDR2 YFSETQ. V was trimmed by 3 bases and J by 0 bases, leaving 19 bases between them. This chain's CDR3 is CASSSGFFLASSYNEQFF. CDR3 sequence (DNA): TGCGCCAGCAGCTCGGGGTTTTTTTTAGCGAGCTCCTACAATGAGCAGTTCTTC.

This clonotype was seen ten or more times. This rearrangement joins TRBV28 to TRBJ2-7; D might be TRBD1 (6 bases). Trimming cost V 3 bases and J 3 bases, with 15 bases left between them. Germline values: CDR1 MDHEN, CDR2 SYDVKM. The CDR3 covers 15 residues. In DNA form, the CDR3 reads TGTGCCAGCAGTTTGCCCGGGACAACCTTCTACGAGCAGTACTTC. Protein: CASSLPGTTFYEQYF. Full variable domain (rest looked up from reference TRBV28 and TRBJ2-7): DVKVTQSSRYLVKRTGEKVFLECVQDMDHENMFWYRQDPGLGLRLIYFSYDVKMKEKGDIPEGYSVSREKKERFSLILESASTNQTSMYLCASSLPGTTFYEQYFGPGTRLTVT.

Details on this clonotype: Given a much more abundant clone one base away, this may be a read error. The CDR3 is CSAQAGGFNYDYTF. The CDR3, as DNA: TGCAGTGCCCAGGCGGGAGGTTTTAACTATGACTACACCTTC. The chain couples TRBV20-1 to TRBJ1-2; no clear D gene. The germline V gene has CDR1 DFQATT and CDR2 SNEGSKA (reference sequence). This CDR3 has 14 amino acids.

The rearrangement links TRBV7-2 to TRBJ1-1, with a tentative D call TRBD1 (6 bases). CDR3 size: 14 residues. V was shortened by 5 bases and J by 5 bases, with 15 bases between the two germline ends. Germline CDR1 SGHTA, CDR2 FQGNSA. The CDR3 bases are TGTGCCAGCAGCCGACAGGTAGATGGAACTGAAGCTTTCTTT. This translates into CASSRQVDGTEAFF. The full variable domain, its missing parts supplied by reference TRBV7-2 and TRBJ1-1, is GAGVSQSPSNKVTEKGKDVELRCDPISGHTALYWYRQSLGQGLEFLIYFQGNSAPDKSGLPSDRFSAERTGGSVSTLTIQRTQQEDSAVYLCASSRQVDGTEAFFGQGTRLTVV.

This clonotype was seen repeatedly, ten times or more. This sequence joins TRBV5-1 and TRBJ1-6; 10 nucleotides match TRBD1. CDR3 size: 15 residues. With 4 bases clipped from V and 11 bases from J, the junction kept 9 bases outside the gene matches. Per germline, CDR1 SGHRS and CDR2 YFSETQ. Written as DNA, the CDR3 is TGCGCCAGCAGCCCGACAGGGGGCAAAGTCACACCCCTCCACTTT. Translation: CASSPTGGKVTPLHF.

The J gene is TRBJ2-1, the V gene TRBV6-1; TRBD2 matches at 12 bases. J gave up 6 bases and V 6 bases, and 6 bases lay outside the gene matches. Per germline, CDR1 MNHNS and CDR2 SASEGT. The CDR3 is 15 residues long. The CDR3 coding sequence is TGTGCCAGCAGGACCGAGACTAGCGGGAGCAATGAGCAGTTCTTC. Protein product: CASRTETSGSNEQFF.

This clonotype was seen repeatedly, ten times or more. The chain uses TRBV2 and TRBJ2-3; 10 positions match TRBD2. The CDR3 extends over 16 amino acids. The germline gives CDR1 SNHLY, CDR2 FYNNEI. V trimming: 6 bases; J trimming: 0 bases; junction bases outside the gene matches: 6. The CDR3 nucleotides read TGTGCCAGCAGGACTCGGACTAGCGGAAGCACAGATACGCAGTATTTT. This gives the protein CASRTRTSGSTDTQYF. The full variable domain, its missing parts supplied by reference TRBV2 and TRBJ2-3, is EPEVTQTPSHQVTQMGQEVILRCVPISNHLYFYWYRQILGQKVEFLVSFYNNEISEKSEIFDDQFSVERPDGSNFTLKIRSTKLEDSAMYFCASRTRTSGSTDTQYFGPGTRLTVL.

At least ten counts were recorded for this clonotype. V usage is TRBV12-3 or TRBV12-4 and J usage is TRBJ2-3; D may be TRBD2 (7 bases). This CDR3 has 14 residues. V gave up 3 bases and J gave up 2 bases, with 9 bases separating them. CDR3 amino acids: CASSLGGPTDTQYF. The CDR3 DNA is TGTGCCAGCAGTTTGGGGGGGCCCACAGATACGCAGTATTTT.

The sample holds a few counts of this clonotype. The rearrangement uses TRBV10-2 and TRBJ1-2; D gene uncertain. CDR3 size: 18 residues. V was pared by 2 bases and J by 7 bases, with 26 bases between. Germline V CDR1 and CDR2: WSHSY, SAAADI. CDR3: CASSETGPGSGNHVGYTF. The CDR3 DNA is TGCGCCAGCAGTGAGACCGGCCCCGGGTCAGGAAACCATGTTGGCTACACCTTC.